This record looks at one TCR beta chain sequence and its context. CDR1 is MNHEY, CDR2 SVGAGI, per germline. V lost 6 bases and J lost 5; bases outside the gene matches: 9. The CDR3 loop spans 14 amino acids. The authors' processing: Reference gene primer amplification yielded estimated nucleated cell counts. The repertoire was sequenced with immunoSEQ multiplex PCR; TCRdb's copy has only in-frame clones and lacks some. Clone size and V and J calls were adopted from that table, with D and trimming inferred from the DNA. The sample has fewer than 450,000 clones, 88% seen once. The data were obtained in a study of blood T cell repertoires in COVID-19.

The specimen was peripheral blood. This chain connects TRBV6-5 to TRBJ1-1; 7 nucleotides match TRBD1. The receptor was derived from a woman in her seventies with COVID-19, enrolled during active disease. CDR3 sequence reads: CASRPGQRGTEAFF. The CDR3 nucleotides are TGTGCCAGCAGGCCGGGACAGAGGGGAACTGAAGCTTTCTTT.